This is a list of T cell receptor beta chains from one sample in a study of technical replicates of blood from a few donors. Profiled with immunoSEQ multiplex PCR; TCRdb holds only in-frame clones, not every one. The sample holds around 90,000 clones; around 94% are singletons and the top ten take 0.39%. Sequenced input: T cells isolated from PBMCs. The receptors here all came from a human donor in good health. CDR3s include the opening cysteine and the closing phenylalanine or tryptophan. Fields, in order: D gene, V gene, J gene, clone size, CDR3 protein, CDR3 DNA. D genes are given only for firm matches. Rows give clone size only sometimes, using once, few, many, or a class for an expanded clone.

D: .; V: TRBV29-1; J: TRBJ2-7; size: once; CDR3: CSVEMTGSYEQYF; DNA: TGCAGCGTCGAAATGACAGGTTCCTACGAGCAGTACTTC
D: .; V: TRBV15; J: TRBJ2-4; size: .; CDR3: CATSRPGFPKNIQYF; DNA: TGTGCCACCAGCCGCCCAGGGTTTCCCAAAAACATTCAGTACTTC
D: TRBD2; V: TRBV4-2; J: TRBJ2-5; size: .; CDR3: CASSQDQSGSAETQYF; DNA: TGTGCCAGCAGCCAAGATCAGAGCGGGAGCGCAGAGACCCAGTACTTC
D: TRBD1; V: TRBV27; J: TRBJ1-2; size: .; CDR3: CASSGQEYGYTF; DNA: TGTGCCAGCAGTGGACAGGAGTATGGCTACACCTTC
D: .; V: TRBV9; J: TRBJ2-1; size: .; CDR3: CASSVDSFADEQFF; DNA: TGTGCCAGCAGCGTAGACTCGTTTGCGGATGAGCAGTTCTTC
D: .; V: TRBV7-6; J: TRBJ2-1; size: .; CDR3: CASSLGTGVVNEQFF; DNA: TGTGCCAGCAGCTTAGGTACGGGAGTAGTTAATGAGCAGTTCTTC
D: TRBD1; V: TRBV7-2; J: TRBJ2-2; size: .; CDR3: CASSLVIGGNTGELFF; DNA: TGTGCCAGCAGCTTAGTCATAGGGGGCAACACCGGGGAGCTGTTTTTT
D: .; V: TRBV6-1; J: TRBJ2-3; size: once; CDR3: CASSQADTQYF; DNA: TGTGCCAGCAGCCAGGCAGATACGCAGTATTTT
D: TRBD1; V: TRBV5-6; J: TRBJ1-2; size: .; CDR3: CASSLGTGRVDGYTF; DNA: TGTGCCAGCAGCCTAGGGACAGGGAGAGTGGATGGCTACACCTTC
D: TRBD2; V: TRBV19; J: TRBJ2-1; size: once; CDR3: CASRLRTSGVKSSYNEQFF; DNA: TGTGCCAGTAGGCTAAGGACTAGCGGGGTTAAAAGCTCCTACAATGAGCAGTTCTTC
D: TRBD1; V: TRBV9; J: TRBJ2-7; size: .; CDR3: CASSEYPGQTYEQYF; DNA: TGTGCCAGCAGCGAGTACCCGGGACAGACGTACGAGCAGTACTTC
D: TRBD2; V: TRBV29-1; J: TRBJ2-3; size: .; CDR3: CSVDVLAGADTQYF; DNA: TGCAGCGTTGATGTCCTAGCGGGGGCAGATACGCAGTATTTT
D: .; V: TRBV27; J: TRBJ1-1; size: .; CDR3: CASSPLGGGDDEAFF; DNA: TGTGCCAGCAGTCCCCTGGGTGGCGGGGACGATGAAGCTTTCTTT
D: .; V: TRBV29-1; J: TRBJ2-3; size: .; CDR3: CSVEERTDTQYF; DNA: TGCAGCGTTGAAGAGAGAACAGATACGCAGTATTTT
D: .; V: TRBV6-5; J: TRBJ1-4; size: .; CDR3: CASSSIWTTTNEKLFF; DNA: TGTGCCAGCAGTTCTATCTGGACAACAACTAATGAAAAACTGTTTTTT
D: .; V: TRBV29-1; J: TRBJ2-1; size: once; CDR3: CSPSSSNEQFF; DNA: TGCAGCCCTTCCTCTTCCAATGAGCAGTTCTTC